Listed below are T cell receptor beta chains from one sample, sequenced in a study of blood T cell repertoires in COVID-19. This table comes from immunoSEQ multiplex PCR, and its TCRdb copy is limited to in-frame clones, with some not included. The data contain over 200,000 clones, around 84% of them singletons. Sequences were obtained from PBMCs or T cells enriched from blood (not recorded which). The origin of the receptors is a man aged 18 to 30 who had recovered from COVID-19. Both conserved end residues are part of each CDR3. A D gene is named only where the DNA matches it firmly. Clone size is given for some rows only: seen once, a few or many times, or a class if the clone is expanded.

clone_size: NA
j_call: TRBJ2-1
v_call: TRBV18
d_call: TRBD1
cdr3_nt: TGTGCCAGCTCACCTGGACAGGGGTTCCACAATGAGCAGTTCTTC
cdr3_aa: CASSPGQGFHNEQFF

clone_size: once
j_call: TRBJ2-2
v_call: TRBV5-1
d_call: NA
cdr3_nt: TGCGCCAGCAGCTTGGAGGGGGCCGGGGAGCTGTTTTTT
cdr3_aa: CASSLEGAGELFF

clone_size: NA
j_call: TRBJ1-2
v_call: TRBV29-1
d_call: NA
cdr3_nt: TGCAGCGTTGCGAACCCAGGGCATGATGGCTACACCTTC
cdr3_aa: CSVANPGHDGYTF

clone_size: NA
j_call: TRBJ2-5
v_call: TRBV9
d_call: NA
cdr3_nt: TGTGCCAGCAGCGTGACAGGGAGGAGGGAGACCCAGTACTTC
cdr3_aa: CASSVTGRRETQYF

clone_size: NA
j_call: TRBJ1-3
v_call: TRBV30
d_call: TRBD1
cdr3_nt: TGTGCCTGGAGGGGTTTAGTCCGGACAGGGATAAACACCATATATTTT
cdr3_aa: CAWRGLVRTGINTIYF

clone_size: NA
j_call: TRBJ1-4
v_call: TRBV2
d_call: NA
cdr3_nt: TGTGCCAGCAGTGCACAGGGTCCAACTAATGAAAAACTGTTTTTT
cdr3_aa: CASSAQGPTNEKLFF

clone_size: NA
j_call: TRBJ2-7
v_call: TRBV10-3
d_call: NA
cdr3_nt: TGTGCCATCAGTGCAGTGACGGAGGGGGCGGAGCAGTACTTC
cdr3_aa: CAISAVTEGAEQYF

clone_size: NA
j_call: TRBJ1-3
v_call: TRBV11-2
d_call: NA
cdr3_nt: TGTGCCAGCAGGCGACTGGGGGAGGCTGGAAACACCATATATTTT
cdr3_aa: CASRRLGEAGNTIYF

clone_size: few
j_call: TRBJ2-1
v_call: TRBV19
d_call: TRBD2
cdr3_nt: TGTGCCAGTAGTATGGGACTAGCGGGACAGAAACACAATGAGCAGTTCTTC
cdr3_aa: CASSMGLAGQKHNEQFF

clone_size: NA
j_call: TRBJ1-2
v_call: TRBV7-9
d_call: TRBD1
cdr3_nt: TGTGCCAGCACCCTACCGGACAGGGGGGTTGGCTACACCTTC
cdr3_aa: CASTLPDRGVGYTF

clone_size: few
j_call: TRBJ1-2
v_call: TRBV28
d_call: NA
cdr3_nt: TGTGCCAGCAGTTTTGGTCTCGGGAACTATGGCTACACCTTC
cdr3_aa: CASSFGLGNYGYTF

clone_size: NA
j_call: TRBJ1-6
v_call: TRBV30
d_call: NA
cdr3_nt: TGTGCCTGGAGTGTTAGTTTATGGGGGGAAGGTTCACCCCTCCACTTT
cdr3_aa: CAWSVSLWGEGSPLHF

clone_size: NA
j_call: TRBJ2-7
v_call: TRBV30
d_call: TRBD2
cdr3_nt: TGTGCCTTACTAGCGGGAGATGGGTACGAGCAGTACTTC
cdr3_aa: CALLAGDGYEQYF

clone_size: NA
j_call: TRBJ1-6
v_call: TRBV28
d_call: TRBD1
cdr3_nt: TGTGCCAGCAGTACCTCGACAGGGGGCTCACCCCTCCACTTT
cdr3_aa: CASSTSTGGSPLHF